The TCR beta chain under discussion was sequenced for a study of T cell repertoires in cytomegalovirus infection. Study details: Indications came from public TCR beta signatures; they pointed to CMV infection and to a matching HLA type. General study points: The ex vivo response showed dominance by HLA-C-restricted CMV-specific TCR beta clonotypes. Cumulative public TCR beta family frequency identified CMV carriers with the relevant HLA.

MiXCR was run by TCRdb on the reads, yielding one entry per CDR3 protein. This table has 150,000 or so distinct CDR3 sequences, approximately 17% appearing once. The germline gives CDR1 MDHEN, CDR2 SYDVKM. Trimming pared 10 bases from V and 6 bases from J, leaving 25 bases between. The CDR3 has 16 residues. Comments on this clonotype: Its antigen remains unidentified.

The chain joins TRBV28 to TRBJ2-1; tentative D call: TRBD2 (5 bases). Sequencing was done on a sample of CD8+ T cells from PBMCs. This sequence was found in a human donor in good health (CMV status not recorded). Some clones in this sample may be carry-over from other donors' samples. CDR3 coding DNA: TGTGCCACTAGTCCGGGGAGATGGGGATTTGGCAATGAGCAGTTCTTC. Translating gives CATSPGRWGFGNEQFF.